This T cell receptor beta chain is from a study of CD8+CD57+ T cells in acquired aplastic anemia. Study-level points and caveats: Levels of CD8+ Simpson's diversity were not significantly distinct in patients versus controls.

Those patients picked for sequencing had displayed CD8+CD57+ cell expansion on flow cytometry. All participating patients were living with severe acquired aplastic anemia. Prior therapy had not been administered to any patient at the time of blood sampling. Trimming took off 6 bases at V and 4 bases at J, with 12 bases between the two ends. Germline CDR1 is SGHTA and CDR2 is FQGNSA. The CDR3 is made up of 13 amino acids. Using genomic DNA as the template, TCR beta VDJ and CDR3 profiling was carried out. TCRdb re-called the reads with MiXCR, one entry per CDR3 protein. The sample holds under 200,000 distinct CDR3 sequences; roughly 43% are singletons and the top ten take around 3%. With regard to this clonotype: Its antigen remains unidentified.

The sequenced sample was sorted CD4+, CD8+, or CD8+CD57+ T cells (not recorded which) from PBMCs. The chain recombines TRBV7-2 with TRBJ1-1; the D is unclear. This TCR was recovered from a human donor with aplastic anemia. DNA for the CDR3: TGTGCCAGCAGTCGGTTGATCAGCACTGAAGCTTTCTTT. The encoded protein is CASSRLISTEAFF.